The present entry profiles one T cell receptor beta chain with its context. There is no known antigen for this receptor. No base quality information exists; no much larger clone differs at one position. These data belong to a study of cytomegalovirus exposure and HLA in healthy donors (dated by TCRdb to 2017 to 2019). Broadly, across the study: An earlier analysis of some 550 of the donors reported roughly 300 Gb of sequence data and some 100 million unique TCR beta sequences from 150 million to 200 million T cells. Using immunosequencing, the study profiled T cell repertoires from fewer than 850 subjects and related those repertoires to cytomegalovirus serostatus. The study aimed to test whether cataloging public T cell receptors could reveal signatures of past pathogen exposure. Along with the roughly 670-subject first cohort, a separate validation cohort of approximately 110 different subjects was used. In a later analysis, previously published TCR beta repertoires from more than 500 donors were re-analyzed and high-resolution HLA genotyping was added so that TCR occurrence patterns could be studied. Alongside the repertoire data, information on donor age, sex, ethnicity and CMV serostatus was compiled. Both class I and class II loci were covered by HLA typing, at four-digit resolution. Of the 398 genotyped donors, 65% to 90% fell in the genetic ancestry cluster associated with self-reported Caucasian donors. Across some 400 genotyped donors of the cohort, an average of about 240,000 unique TCR beta nucleotide sequences per donor were sequenced, and approximately 19% of those sequences were non-productive. Every repertoire in the discovery cohort had been generated on one and the same sequencing platform. In a later genetic analysis, genome-wide SNP genotypes for about 65% of the 666 donors were used, and that subset was treated as a discovery cohort. Rather than drawing on any new phenotypic data, the later analysis identified candidate immune exposures from TCR beta sequences and the way those sequences occurred across donors. An early release that covered fewer than 800 HLA-typed donors contained approximately 300 gigabases of sequencing data and 75 million to 100 million unique TCR sequences. The number of donors typed differed by locus, with 629-630 for A, B, C, DRB1 and DQB1, around 560 for DQA1, 600 to 610 for DPA1, and over 400 for DPB1. A handful of DR-DQ haplotypes were handled as single units for association and clustering because linkage in the cohort was strong. In an earlier analysis of roughly 580 of the donors, high-throughput TCR beta sequencing was used to judge whether each TCR beta V gene segment behaved as functional or pseudogenic. High-throughput TCR immunosequencing, statistical association of individual TCRs with disease status, and machine learning were combined to predict cytomegalovirus infection status. Beyond this particular receptor, the publication reports: Broadly in line with IMGT annotations, most TCR beta V segments showed up in productive rearrangements about 87% or about 30% of the time in an earlier analysis of 450 to 600 of the donors. Because some donors lacked HLA typing at each locus, the association tests relied only on the typed subset. Compared with equally common non-associated chains, HLA-associated TCR beta chains in a later analysis were more clonally expanded and had lower generation probabilities. Most TCR sequences were observed very rarely across donors, whereas some public TCRs were present in many individuals. A further reported finding was that TCR beta sequences accurately predicted the HLA-A and HLA-B alleles for most subjects in the first cohort. Presence/absence analyses assumed roughly uniform sequencing depth across donors, an assumption that may not hold. Immune exposure information for the cohort was limited to CMV serostatus. In vitro tests confirmed that three of the cytomegalovirus-associated TCR beta chains recognize cytomegalovirus antigens. The authors suggested that the approach could potentially be extended to other disease states and immunological phenotypes. A later analysis associated 15,000 to 20,000 TCR beta sequences with specific HLA alleles at a false discovery rate of 0.05. Some IMGT-functional V segments, including TRBV6-2 and TRBV6-3, could not be told apart with the 87-base-pair reads, so those segments were excluded. A cluster of highly shared sequence variants was judged likely to represent a technical artifact of the sequencing pipeline. In a later analysis, TCR association rates were found to vary across HLA loci, with the most associated TCRs seen for DRB1 alleles and the fewest for HLA-C alleles. According to a later analysis, most CMV-associated TCR beta chains appeared to be HLA-restricted, and the HLA associations seemed to be driven largely by CMV exposure. This cohort had only TCR beta chains sequenced, and the lack of alpha or paired-chain data limited which features could be detected. According to a later genetic analysis, donors in an Asian-associated ancestry cluster had fewer N-insertions in productive TCRs than the roughly 700-donor mean. In both the original and validation cohorts, the classifier was reported to diagnose cytomegalovirus status with high specificity and sensitivity. Assigning TCR associations to individual alleles was difficult when HLA alleles, especially DR and DQ, strongly co-occurred. Several of the top co-occurrence clusters appeared to be linked to parvovirus B19, influenza, CMV and Epstein-Barr virus, according to a later analysis. A later genetic analysis associated a missense DCLRE1C variant with V-gene and J-gene trimming of TCR beta chains, and an independent cohort replicated the association. Linkage disequilibrium might explain the correlated functional status among segregating V segments, but an unknown experimental factor could not be excluded. The earlier analysis of 587 of the donors excluded some 16 rarely observed V segments, including chromosome 9 orphons, because counts were too low. The study gave a list of about 160 TCR beta chains associated with cytomegalovirus.

The germline V gene encodes CDR1 MGHRA and CDR2 YSYEKL. The cysteine opens and the phenylalanine closes a CDR3 of 15 amino acids. Only the CDR3 portion is preserved as DNA: 45 bases, with reading frame beginning at the first base. V and J lose 0 bases and 7 bases, and a span of 13 bases separates them. The method was the immunoSEQ multiplex PCR assay. For the multiplex PCR, a mixture combining 60 forward primers for TCR Vbeta segments and 13 reverse primers for TCR Jbeta segments was used. A multiplex PCR assay on genomic DNA amplified the CDR3 region of rearranged TCR beta genes. Amplified TCR beta libraries were sequenced as 87-base-pair reads on the Illumina HiSeq System. The authors processed their data as follows. Across the 600 to 700 repertoires, a later analysis counted tens of millions of unique TCR beta chains, roughly 11 million of which were shared by at least two donors. Raw reads were error-corrected and collapsed into unique sequences with a nearest-neighbor algorithm that merged closely related sequences to remove PCR and sequencing errors. CDR3 sequences were aligned to IMGT reference sequences to assign V, D and J gene segments. For a sequence to be retained, a match of at least six nucleotides was required to both a V gene segment and a J gene segment. Rearrangements were called productive when the CDR3 lacked stop codons and stayed in frame with V and J; all others were non-productive. Following IMGT convention, CDR3 was defined as the stretch from the second conserved V-encoded cysteine up to the conserved J-encoded phenylalanine. The earlier analysis of about 640 of the donors excluded any sequence lacking an unambiguous match to a single V gene segment. An earlier analysis of 550 to 650 of the donors classified V segments as functional when productive rearrangements were above 56.7% and as segregating when the standard deviation between donors was above 5%. A statistical classification framework was developed to diagnose cytomegalovirus status using the catalog of TCR beta chain sequences. A later analysis assigned V and J genes by comparing TCR nucleotide sequences with IMGT/GENE-DB human TR gene sequences. Using the TCRdist pipeline, a later analysis assigned CDR3 sequences along with most-parsimonious VDJ recombination scenarios. In a later analysis, each TCR beta chain was defined by its CDR3 amino acid sequence together with its V-gene family, and reads lacking a unique V-gene family were excluded. In a later analysis, 450 to 600 highly shared, low-generation-probability nucleotide sequences were removed to address suspected cross-contamination and a sequencing artifact. For each public chain, a later analysis derived a clonal expansion index from normalized ranks of inferred template counts within each repertoire. In a later analysis, generation probabilities were computed with a VDJ recombination model fitted to out-of-frame rearrangements, and the resulting probabilities were checked against IGoR. In a later analysis, hypergeometric tests were used to score TCR-TCR, TCR-HLA and TCR-CMV co-occurrence, with a repertoire-size bias correction applied to TCR pairs. To estimate false discovery rates, a later analysis permuted the HLA or CMV assignments 20 times. In a later analysis, co-occurring TCRs were grouped with DBSCAN, and TCRdist sequence similarity was added when clustering was performed within HLA-allele-positive subsets. Co-occurrence clustering excluded repertoires with fewer than 30,000 or more than 120,000 public chains, plus five with anomalous nucleotide sharing. Here the immuneACCESS table is served through TCRdb, limited to in-frame sequences with V and J called. Missing clones are a known gap in these copies; in checked studies unresolved V genes cover under half, and the rest lacks a known reason. V, J and clone size derive from that table, while D and trimming were established from the DNA sequence. The sample table contains 150,000 to 180,000 clones; only one count was recorded for about 80% of them. The biggest ten clones account for 3% to 4% of the sample.

The cohort comprised under 700 healthy bone marrow donors. At the time of sampling, every cohort member was nominally healthy, though immune exposures that went unrecorded were likely present. The donor was CMV seronegative and was included in the group of about 350 seronegative cohort members. Every donor gave a peripheral blood sample, and the peripheral blood mononuclear cells from that sample were used for TCR beta sequencing. The Qiagen DNeasy Blood Extraction Kit was used to extract genomic DNA from the blood cell samples. The rearrangement joined TRBV4-1 to TRBJ2-1; a tentative D match to TRBD2 spans 6 bases. The clonotype comes from a woman in her 40s in good health and CMV-seronegative. Sequenced sample: PBMCs. The DNA is TGCGCCAGCAGCCAAGAAAACAGTCGGGGGAATGAGCAGTTCTTC. It is translated as CASSQENSRGNEQFF.